This T cell receptor beta chain derives from a study of blood T cell repertoires in COVID-19. Looking at the study overall: From T cells, B-cell-depleted T cells, or PBMCs came the material, which was cDNA or gDNA.

Methods used by the authors: Amplified reference gene primers provided the basis for estimating nucleated cell counts. The method was immunoSEQ multiplex PCR; TCRdb's version includes in-frame clones alone and lacks a portion of them. For V, J and clone size, that table is used; D and trimming come from the DNA. The sample carries approximately 150,000 clones, around 87% recorded once. V gave up 8 bases and J gave up 0 bases, with 11 bases separating them. Germline V gene data show CDR1 as LNHDA and CDR2 as SQIVND (reference sequence). The CDR3 is made up of 14 amino acids. Enrolled through a virtual design, the participants were between roughly 18 and 90 years of age and came from about two dozen US areas. What the recovered Cohort 3 donors had was two negative PCRs, clearance, or symptom resolution.

This sequence was found in a man aged 55 to 70 who had recovered from COVID-19. The chain joins TRBV19 to TRBJ1-3; D gene unclear. The material sequenced was PBMCs or T cells enriched from blood (not recorded which). The CDR3 DNA follows: TGTGCCAGTTCAAGGGAGGTCTCTGGAAACACCATATATTTT. Encoded protein: CASSREVSGNTIYF.